Following are 7 T cell receptor beta chains from one sample sequenced in a study of T cells after yellow fever vaccination. TCRdb reprocessed the 5' RACE reads via MiXCR and lists one record per CDR3 protein. Found here are 400,000 or so distinct CDR3 sequences, roughly 20% of them singletons; the top ten hold over 15%. Source: PBMCs, taken before the yellow fever booster vaccination. The receptors here all came from a man between 18 and 35 years old who received the YFV17D yellow fever vaccine.

DNA of the CDR3: TGTGCCATCAGTCGGGCTGGAAGTGGCTACACCTTC. It yields the protein CAISRAGSGYTF. V usage is TRBV10-3 and J usage is TRBJ1-2, with unresolved D. Between the trimmed V and J ends, which lost 5 bases and 7 bases, there was a span of 11 bases. Germline CDR1 ENHRY, CDR2 SYGVKD. This CDR3 contains 12 residues.

In its sample, this clonotype was seen a few times. This chain connects TRBV7-2 to TRBJ1-3, with D unresolved. Per germline, CDR1 SGHTA and CDR2 FQGNSA. Deletions cut 4 bases from V and 0 bases from J, with 10 bases between. The CDR3 is 15 amino acids. CDR3 in DNA: TGTGCCAGCAGCTCCCGGATGACCTCTGGAAACACCATATATTTT. Translation: CASSSRMTSGNTIYF.

This clonotype was detected only a few times. The chain has TRBV27 and TRBJ1-4, with D uncertain. Germline V lookup: CDR1 MNHEY, CDR2 SMNVEV (reference sequence). The germline V and J ends were trimmed by 6 bases and 0 bases, with 8 bases remaining between them. The CDR3 totals 14 residues. CDR3 protein: CASSGVATNEKLFF. CDR3 coding DNA: TGTGCCAGCAGCGGCGTTGCAACTAATGAAAAACTGTTTTTT.

This clonotype was seen ten or more times. The V call is TRBV12-3 or TRBV12-4, the J call TRBJ1-1; D is possibly TRBD1 (6 bases). CDR3 length: 14 amino acids. Trimming took off 4 bases at V and 1 base at J, with 10 bases between the two ends. The CDR3 reads CASSSQQGNTEAFF. For the CDR3, the DNA is TGTGCCAGCAGTTCGCAACAGGGGAACACTGAAGCTTTCTTT.

This clonotype was observed a few times. The chain carries TRBV9 and TRBJ2-5; 7 bases line up with TRBD2. The ends lost 7 bases at V and 5 bases at J; junction bases unmatched: 8. Germline V gene sequence: CDR1 SGDLS, CDR2 YYNGEE. The length of the CDR3 is 13 residues. The CDR3 DNA follows: TGTGCCAGCTCTACGGGGGGTTTGGAGACCCAGTACTTC. Its protein product is CASSTGGLETQYF.

Only a few counts were recorded for this clonotype. The V call is TRBV5-1, the J call TRBJ2-3, with 8 positions matching TRBD2. The CDR3 runs to 15 residues. J lost 6 bases, V lost 3 bases, and 9 bases had no gene match. Germline CDR1 is SGHRS and CDR2 is YFSETQ. As DNA, the CDR3 is TGCGCCAGCAGCTCCGTAGGTAGCGGGATGGATACGCAGTATTTT. Protein: CASSSVGSGMDTQYF.

V and J are TRBV28 and TRBJ1-1; the D gene is possibly TRBD1 (5 bases). CDR3 length: 16 amino acids. The germline V and J ends were trimmed by 5 bases and 5 bases, with 21 bases remaining between them. CDR1 is MDHEN and CDR2 is SYDVKM in the germline V gene. The CDR3 loop reads CASSLPVVEGNTEAFF. The DNA for the CDR3 is TGTGCCAGCAGTCTCCCCGTTGTTGAGGGGAATACTGAAGCTTTCTTT.